Below are 30 T cell receptor beta chains sequenced from a single sample in a study of response to subunit inactivated influenza vaccine. A single record per CDR3 protein comes from TCRdb applying MiXCR to the RT-PCR reads. The sample yields about 570,000 distinct CDR3 sequences, roughly 10% seen once. Another study also made use of these data, one on T cells expressing NK-cell markers. This second report adds: Synthesis of TCR beta cDNA relied on 5'RACE template switching carrying UMIs.

The material was PBMCs from blood, obtained on the day of vaccination. The receptors stem from a man between 45 and 60 years old who received an inactivated influenza vaccine.

The chain uses TRBV28 and TRBJ2-3; D remains unclear. This CDR3 comprises 13 residues. From germline, CDR1 is MDHEN and CDR2 SYDVKM. V was cut by 6 bases and J by 14 bases, with 21 bases left in between. The CDR3 sequence is CASRPPAIGSWYF. As DNA, the CDR3 is TGTGCCAGCAGACCGCCAGCCATAGGGTCATGGTATTTT.

This clonotype has just a few counts. The chain employs TRBV5-1 and TRBJ2-1; D unclear. Trimming left V 7 bases short and J 8 bases short, with 19 bases between. The CDR3 is 14 residues long. In germline, CDR1 is SGHRS, CDR2 YFSETQ. The CDR3 here is CASGREMTWDEQFF. DNA for the CDR3: TGCGCCAGCGGGCGTGAGATGACTTGGGATGAGCAGTTCTTC.

This clonotype has just a few counts. The rearrangement links TRBV20-1 to TRBJ2-7, with D possibly TRBD1 on 5 matching bases. The V gene lost 4 bases and the J gene lost 2 bases, with 12 bases spanning the gap. The V gene's germline CDR1 is DFQATT and CDR2 SNEGSKA (reference sequence). The CDR3 contains 13 residues. Here the CDR3 reads CSAIGDRAYEQYF. The DNA of the CDR3 is TGCAGTGCTATAGGAGACAGAGCCTACGAGCAGTACTTC.

This chain connects TRBV29-1 to TRBJ1-5; D is perhaps TRBD1 (5 bases). This CDR3 has 13 amino acids. Trimming removed 4 bases from V and 3 bases from J, with 10 bases in between. CDR1 and CDR2 from the germline V gene are SQVTM and ANQGSEA. CDR3 bases: TGCAGCGTTGGAGCAGGGATCAATCAGCCCCAGCATTTT. This translates into CSVGAGINQPQHF.

This clonotype showed up just a few times. The V call is TRBV2, the J call TRBJ2-1; D is uncertain. Germline CDR1 reads SNHLY; CDR2 reads FYNNEI. The V end was cut by 3 bases, the J end by 4 bases, with 4 bases between. The CDR3 loop spans 12 amino acids. The CDR3 coding sequence is TGTGCCAGCAGTGAGGCTTACAATGAGCAGTTCTTC. This codes for CASSEAYNEQFF.

This clonotype was picked up a small number of times. CDR3 nucleotides: TGTGCCAGCAGTTTCCTTCGGGATTCTCCCCGGGAGCTGTTTTTT. It specifies CASSFLRDSPRELFF. The rearrangement uses TRBV28 and TRBJ2-2; weak D call: TRBD2 (5 bases). V lost 3 bases to trimming and J lost 9 bases, with 17 bases between them. The CDR3 consists of 15 residues. CDR1 and CDR2 from the germline V gene are MDHEN and SYDVKM. The full variable domain, completed using reference TRBV28 and TRBJ2-2, is DVKVTQSSRYLVKRTGEKVFLECVQDMDHENMFWYRQDPGLGLRLIYFSYDVKMKEKGDIPEGYSVSREKKERFSLILESASTNQTSMYLCASSFLRDSPRELFFGEGSRLTVL.

This clonotype was recorded a few times. V gene TRBV7-3 combines with J gene TRBJ2-7; TRBD2 aligns across 13 bases. Germline V lookup: CDR1 SGHTA, CDR2 FQGTGA. V shed 5 bases and J 5 bases; nucleotides not matched to a gene: 12. There are 17 residues in the CDR3. The CDR3 loop reads CASSLQRTSGSGNEQYF. Written as DNA, the CDR3 is TGTGCCAGCAGCCTACAACGGACTAGCGGGAGCGGTAACGAGCAGTACTTC.

The chain is built from TRBV29-1 and TRBJ2-5; D is possibly TRBD1 (5 bases). Trimming removed 4 bases at V and 5 bases at J, with 11 bases between. Germline CDR1 reads SQVTM; CDR2 reads ANQGSEA. The CDR3 is 12 residues long. CDR3 in DNA: TGCAGCGTTGTCAGGGCTGGGGAGACCCAGTACTTC. Protein sequence: CSVVRAGETQYF.

This chain links TRBV7-9 with TRBJ2-3; D is perhaps TRBD2 (5 bases). Trimming shortened V by 1 base and J by 2 bases, and 10 bases separated the two germline ends. CDR3 size: 15 residues. Germline CDR1 is SEHNR and CDR2 is FQNEAQ (reference sequence). The CDR3 reads CASSLDGLYTDTQYF. The CDR3 DNA sequence: TGTGCCAGCAGCTTAGACGGACTTTACACAGATACGCAGTATTTT.

The table lists this clonotype with a few counts. This chain links TRBV6-2 or TRBV6-3 with TRBJ2-5; no reliable D call. This CDR3 comprises 13 residues. The V end was cut by 2 bases, the J end by 5 bases, with 9 bases between. CDR1 is MNHEY and CDR2 is SVGEGT in the germline V gene. CDR3 in DNA: TGTGCCAGCAGTTACGGGCAGGCGGAGACCCAGTACTTC. It is translated as CASSYGQAETQYF.

This clonotype appeared many times. The V and J genes are TRBV7-9 and TRBJ2-1; TRBD2 matches 10 bases. Germline CDR1 is SEHNR and CDR2 is FQNEAQ (reference sequence). V gave up 5 bases and J gave up 8 bases; unmatched junction bases: 12. The CDR3 extends over 16 amino acids. Here the CDR3 reads CASSRTQGSGRHEQFF. Here the CDR3 DNA reads TGTGCCAGCAGCCGAACCCAAGGTAGCGGGAGGCATGAGCAGTTCTTC.

This clonotype was seen just once. V is TRBV23-1 and J is TRBJ2-1; no clear D. TRBV23-1 is identified as an open reading frame with a role that is uncertain. V was shortened by 4 bases and J by 8 bases, with 12 bases between the two germline ends. The CDR3 spans 13 residues. The CDR3 loop reads CASSRSECYEQFF. The CDR3 nucleotides are TGCGCCAGCAGTCGGAGTGAGTGCTATGAGCAGTTCTTC.

This chain links TRBV28 with TRBJ1-2; tentative D call: TRBD1 (5 bases). The CDR3 covers 13 residues. Germline loops: CDR1 MDHEN, CDR2 SYDVKM. The V end was cut by 7 bases, the J end by 8 bases, with 17 bases between. Written as DNA, the CDR3 is TGTGCCAGCATCCTTAAAGGGGCGGGGGGCTACACCTTC. It encodes CASILKGAGGYTF.

This clonotype was observed a few times. The gene calls are TRBV7-9 and TRBJ2-7; D is possibly TRBD2 (6 bases). The CDR3 is 14 residues long. Trimming left V 5 bases short and J 0 bases short, with 11 bases between. Germline V gives CDR1 SEHNR, CDR2 FQNEAQ (reference sequence). The CDR3 sequence is CASSETSVSYEQYF. As DNA, the CDR3 is TGTGCCAGCAGCGAGACTAGTGTCTCCTACGAGCAGTACTTC. Based on the CDR3 plus reference TRBV7-9 and TRBJ2-7, the full variable domain is DTGVSQNPRHKITKRGQNVTFRCDPISEHNRLYWYRQTLGQGPEFLTYFQNEAQLEKSRLLSDRFSAERPKGSFSTLEIQRTEQGDSAMYLCASSETSVSYEQYFGPGTRLTVT.

This clonotype was seen more than once but under ten times. One junction end disagrees with the germline gene, perhaps due to a read error. The chain joins TRBV4-1 to TRBJ2-1; D is perhaps TRBD1 or TRBD2 (5 bases each). Germline V CDR1 and CDR2: MGHRA, YSYEKL. CDR3 size: 15 residues. The CDR3 DNA sequence: TGCGCCAGCAGCCAAACACCCCAATTCTGGGACGGGGAGATATTC. Protein: CASSQTPQFWDGEIF.

This clonotype has just a few counts. This sequence joins TRBV12-3 or TRBV12-4 and TRBJ2-1, with TRBD2 as a possible D gene (6 bases). V shed 6 bases and J shed 6 bases, with 9 bases lying between them. There are 12 residues in the CDR3. CDR3 protein: CASRRSGNEQFF. CDR3 coding DNA: TGTGCCAGCAGGCGTAGCGGCAATGAGCAGTTCTTC.

This clonotype was detected only a few times. The chain carries TRBV3-1 and TRBJ1-2, with 9 bases identical to TRBD1. The CDR3 loop spans 17 amino acids. The V gene's germline CDR1 is LGHDT and CDR2 YNNKEL (reference sequence). With V trimmed by 2 bases and J by 3 bases, 10 bases remained unmatched. CDR3 loop: CASSQQGGQGMDYGYTF. CDR3 bases: TGTGCCAGCAGCCAACAAGGAGGACAGGGGATGGACTATGGCTACACCTTC.

The chain carries TRBV6-1 and TRBJ1-2; the D gene is possibly TRBD1 (5 bases). Trimming removed 11 bases from V and 4 bases from J, with 8 bases in between. Germline loops: CDR1 MNHNS, CDR2 SASEGT. CDR3 length: 10 residues. DNA for the CDR3: TGTGCCTCCGGGGGCTATGGCTACACCTTC. This sequence encodes CASGGYGYTF.

The rearrangement joins TRBV5-1 to TRBJ2-1; 11 nucleotides line up with TRBD1. V gave up 2 bases and J gave up 4 bases; unmatched junction bases: 14. The CDR3 has 19 residues. Per germline, CDR1 SGHRS and CDR2 YFSETQ. The CDR3 DNA follows: TGCGCCAGCAGCTTAATCGATTTCTCCGGGACAGGGGGGTACAATGAGCAGTTCTTC. This encodes CASSLIDFSGTGGYNEQFF.

In this sample, this clonotype turned up a few times. J is TRBJ2-7 and V is TRBV7-9; TRBD1 matches 7 bases. Looked up from germline, CDR1 is SEHNR and CDR2 is FQNEAQ (reference sequence). V gave up 1 base and J gave up 2 bases; unmatched junction bases: 5. The CDR3 runs to 15 residues. As DNA, the CDR3 is TGTGCCAGCAGCTTAGTTTTGGGACAGACCTACGAGCAGTACTTC. Amino acids: CASSLVLGQTYEQYF.

This clonotype was recorded a few times. The chain employs TRBV7-2 and TRBJ2-7; 8 nucleotides align to TRBD2. J was trimmed by 4 bases and V by 3 bases; bases with no gene match: 14. The CDR3 is 17 amino acids. Germline CDR1 and CDR2: SGHTA and FQGNSA. The CDR3 reads CASSLRSGSGIGYEQYF. CDR3 DNA sequence: TGTGCCAGCAGCTTGAGGTCGGGTAGCGGGATCGGTTACGAGCAGTACTTC.

Only a few counts were recorded for this clonotype. V is TRBV27 and J is TRBJ2-5; 9 bases are shared with TRBD2. Germline CDR1 reads MNHEY; CDR2 reads SMNVEV (reference sequence). Unmatched junction bases numbered 5, after V lost 0 bases and J lost 9 bases. The CDR3 loop spans 14 amino acids. The CDR3 spells CASSLSVAGGAQYF. The DNA for the CDR3 is TGTGCCAGCAGTTTATCGGTGGCGGGGGGGGCCCAGTACTTC.

This clonotype has a count of ten or more. The V gene is TRBV6-1, the J gene TRBJ1-2; no clear D gene. V dropped 4 bases and J dropped 4 bases, with 10 bases sitting between them. Germline-derived CDR1 and CDR2 are MNHNS and SASEGT. The CDR3 totals 13 residues. The CDR3 DNA reads as TGTGCCAGCAGTGGACCGAAACTCTATGGCTACACCTTC. Its protein product is CASSGPKLYGYTF.

This clonotype was found a few times. J is TRBJ1-1 and V is TRBV20-1, with unresolved D. CDR3 length: 12 amino acids. Trimming pared 1 base from V and 1 base from J, leaving 4 bases between. CDR1 DFQATT and CDR2 SNEGSKA come from the germline V gene (reference sequence). The CDR3 is CSARGQNTEAFF. DNA for the CDR3: TGCAGTGCTAGAGGACAGAACACTGAAGCTTTCTTT.

This chain uses TRBV20-1 with TRBJ2-6; D is possibly TRBD2 (5 bases). The CDR3 has 16 amino acids. Germline V gene sequence: CDR1 DFQATT, CDR2 SNEGSKA (reference sequence). V gave up 4 bases and J gave up 0 bases, with 13 bases separating them. Here the CDR3 DNA reads TGCAGTGCTAAACCAGGAGGCTCCTCTGGGGCCAACGTCCTGACTTTC. Translation: CSAKPGGSSGANVLTF.

Here the CDR3 reads CAWALSLGTGELFF. The CDR3 region has the DNA TGTGCCTGGGCCCTTAGCCTGGGCACCGGGGAGCTGTTTTTT. The chain recombines TRBV30 with TRBJ2-2; D ambiguous. There are 14 residues in the CDR3. With 5 bases removed from V and 4 bases from J, the gap between germline ends came to 14 bases. The V gene's germline CDR1 is GTSNPN and CDR2 SVGIG (reference sequence).

This clonotype was found a few times. The V gene is TRBV4-1, the J gene TRBJ2-7; possibly TRBD1 for D (6 bases). Germline V CDR1 and CDR2: MGHRA, YSYEKL. The length of the CDR3 is 13 residues. The V gene lost 5 bases and the J gene lost 2 bases, with 10 bases spanning the gap. The CDR3 DNA reads TGCGCCAGCAGCGCTGCAGGGGCCTACGAGCAGTACTTC. Translation gives CASSAAGAYEQYF.

This clonotype came up a few times. The V call is TRBV12-3 or TRBV12-4, the J call TRBJ2-3; D is perhaps TRBD2 (6 bases). The CDR3 has 15 amino acids. Trimming took 9 bases from V and 0 from J, leaving 16 bases between them. CDR3 protein: CASGGKVPSTDTQYF. In DNA, the CDR3 is TGTGCCAGTGGCGGGAAAGTCCCTAGCACAGATACGCAGTATTTT.

This clonotype occurred many times. The chain carries TRBV20-1 and TRBJ2-5, with TRBD2 as a possible D gene (6 bases). The CDR3 contains 16 residues. The germline gives CDR1 DFQATT, CDR2 SNEGSKA (reference sequence). V was trimmed by 0 bases and J by 4 bases, leaving 18 bases between them. Here the CDR3 DNA reads TGCAGTGCTAGAGATGGCGGGGCGCGGTTTGGAGAGACCCAGTACTTC. It yields the protein CSARDGGARFGETQYF.

This clonotype was detected only a few times. The chain employs TRBV7-9 and TRBJ2-1; possibly TRBD1 for D (6 bases). The V gene's germline CDR1 is SEHNR and CDR2 FQNEAQ (reference sequence). The CDR3 totals 17 residues. With 0 bases removed from V and 2 bases from J, the gap between germline ends came to 14 bases. CDR3 protein: CASSLALRTETYNEQFF. CDR3 DNA sequence: TGTGCCAGCAGCTTAGCGCTTCGGACAGAAACCTACAATGAGCAGTTCTTC.